This entry is about one T cell receptor beta chain. No antigen is known for it. The data belong to a study of blood T cells in healthy people across ages. Study observations and caveats: Shifts in expanded clonotypes may have been confounded by donor CMV status, which was unknown. PBMCs were not sorted, which prevented a conclusive comparison of naive versus antigen-experienced cells.

Then a second PCR, running roughly 7 to 11 cycles, was carried out with a sample-barcoded 5' primer and a J-beta primer mix. The yield of each sample was at least 2.5 million CDR3-containing paired-end reads. TCRdb ran MiXCR on the 5' RACE reads and lists one entry per CDR3 protein. The data contain more than 700,000 distinct CDR3 sequences, 46% of them singletons. Isolated per sample were at least 7 million PBMCs. The receptor was isolated from a man older than 75 in good health. Sequencing was performed on blood.

The CDR3 region has the DNA TGCAGTGCCACAGGCGGGGTCAGCAATCAGCCCCAGCATTTT. Encoded protein: CSATGGVSNQPQHF. The V and J genes are TRBV20-1 and TRBJ1-5; a possible D gene is TRBD1 (5 bases). V lost 6 bases and J 1 base, leaving 13 bases between the germline ends. This CDR3 is built from 14 residues. Per the germline V gene, CDR1 is DFQATT and CDR2 is SNEGSKA (reference sequence).